The entry below describes one T cell receptor (beta chain). The data belong to a study of control samples from healthy donors and cancer patients. V dropped 5 bases and J dropped 3 bases, with 16 bases sitting between them. Germline V CDR1 and CDR2: KGHSH, LQKENI. This CDR3 has 15 residues. The protocol was immunoSEQ multiplex PCR, while the TCRdb copy is restricted to in-frame clones and leaves out a portion. In the table there are over 65,000 clones, around 90% of which are singletons. V usage is TRBV18 and J usage is TRBJ1-2, with TRBD1 as a possible D gene (5 bases). The sequenced material came from PBMCs. The sequence was collected from a woman aged 45-65 years with colorectal cancer. The CDR3 DNA reads TGTGCCAGCTCATCTTCGGGATGGGGGGACTATGGCTACACCTTC. This encodes CASSSSGWGDYGYTF.